The following is a T cell receptor (beta chain) sequence with its context. As processed by the authors: Estimation of nucleated cell counts was performed using reference gene primer amplification. The repertoire was sequenced with immunoSEQ multiplex PCR; TCRdb's copy has only in-frame clones and lacks some. The V and J calls and clone size come from that table; D and trimming were worked out from the DNA. The sample lists about 170,000 clones, 85% to 90% occurring once. This CDR3 contains 16 residues. Germline lookup yields CDR1 MNHEY and CDR2 SMNVEV (reference sequence). The V gene lost 2 bases and the J gene lost 5 bases, with 15 bases spanning the gap. This sample was taken from a study of blood T cell repertoires in COVID-19. Across the study: Sample material is recorded as cDNA or gDNA derived from T cells, B-cell-depleted T cells, or PBMCs.

The V call is TRBV27, the J call TRBJ2-2; the D gene is possibly TRBD1 (6 bases). The source material was peripheral blood. This TCR was recovered from a man aged 50 to 60 who had recovered from COVID-19. CDR3 amino acids: CASSLPGALGTGELFF. CDR3 nucleotides: TGTGCCAGCAGTTTACCAGGGGCGCTAGGAACCGGGGAGCTGTTTTTT.